In its sample, the clone carrying this T cell receptor (beta chain) was seen a few times. These data are taken from a study of regulatory T cells in long-lasting Graves disease. The time point here: newly diagnosed GD, antithyroid drugs for less than 3 months. From RNA extracted from PBMCs, the TCR library was made. The CDR3 length is 15 residues. Germline trimming cut 1 base from V and 7 bases from J; bases unmatched to any gene: 8. Germline values: CDR1 SEHNR, CDR2 FQNEAQ (reference sequence). Arm-PCR with iRepertoire HTBI primers amplified the CDR3 regions for these TCR beta libraries. In TCRdb, the multiplex PCR reads were re-called with MiXCR into one record per CDR3 protein. The data show roughly 380,000 distinct CDR3 sequences, with roughly a sixth seen just once and 22% held by the top ten.

The source material was peripheral blood mononuclear cells (PBMCs), sampled at new diagnosis, from a patient treated with antithyroid drugs. This sequence joins TRBV7-9 and TRBJ1-2, with TRBD1 matching 8 bases. The TCR comes from a female donor with Graves disease. In DNA form, the CDR3 reads TGTGCCAGCAGCTTAGGGTCTCGGGACAGGTTTGGCTACACCTTC. Translated, it gives CASSLGSRDRFGYTF. Using reference TRBV7-9 and TRBJ1-2 for the parts outside the CDR3, the full variable domain is DTGVSQNPRHKITKRGQNVTFRCDPISEHNRLYWYRQTLGQGPEFLTYFQNEAQLEKSRLLSDRFSAERPKGSFSTLEIQRTEQGDSAMYLCASSLGSRDRFGYTFGSGTRLTVV.